This T cell receptor beta chain stems from a study of a mutant IDH1 vaccine in newly diagnosed glioma. Background on the study: A roughly 60% male, approximately 38% female split and a mean age of about 43 years characterized treated patients. Patients previously underwent radiotherapy, temozolomide, or both, and most underwent both.

Points from the study as a whole: It was approximately 93% of patients that developed vaccine-induced immune responses.

Time point reported: week 35, safety follow-up. Vaccination used 300 ug of mutant IDH1 20-mer peptide per dose, with topical imiquimod. In germline, CDR1 is MGHRA, CDR2 YSYEKL. After removal of 1 base from V and 3 bases from J, the junction contained 3 bases not matched to a gene. The CDR3 contains 16 residues. Profiling relied on immunoSEQ multiplex PCR, and the TCRdb table lists in-frame clones only, not all of them. This table holds over 35,000 clones, 75% to 85% found once. About this clone itself: Its specificity is unknown.

The sequenced sample was PBMCs, obtained from a glioma patient whose treatment included an IDH1 peptide vaccine. The V call is TRBV4-1, the J call TRBJ2-1, with TRBD2 matching 10 bases. The clonotype comes from a woman aged 45 to 65 with glioma. CDR3 sequence (DNA): TGCGCCAGCAGCCAAGCCACTAGCGGGGTCTACAATGAGCAGTTCTTC. The encoded protein is CASSQATSGVYNEQFF.